This T cell receptor (beta chain) was identified during a study of identical twins. This clonotype has ten or more counts. The CDR3 covers 15 residues. The trim removed 6 bases at V and 5 bases at J, leaving 6 bases unmatched. Each CDR3 protein gets one entry after TCRdb re-called the 5' RACE reads with MiXCR. The repertoire has about 520,000 distinct CDR3 sequences, 20% to 25% of them found once; the top ten carry roughly 0.91%. The same sample was also used in a study of T cells expressing NK-cell markers.

The sample consisted of CD4+ T cells sorted from blood. V and J are TRBV12-3 or TRBV12-4 and TRBJ2-7; 14 nucleotides line up with TRBD2. The receptor was derived from a woman aged 18-29 years in good health. This CDR3 reads CASRGTSGSVNEQYF. Here the CDR3 DNA reads TGTGCCAGCAGGGGGACTAGCGGGAGTGTCAACGAGCAGTACTTC.